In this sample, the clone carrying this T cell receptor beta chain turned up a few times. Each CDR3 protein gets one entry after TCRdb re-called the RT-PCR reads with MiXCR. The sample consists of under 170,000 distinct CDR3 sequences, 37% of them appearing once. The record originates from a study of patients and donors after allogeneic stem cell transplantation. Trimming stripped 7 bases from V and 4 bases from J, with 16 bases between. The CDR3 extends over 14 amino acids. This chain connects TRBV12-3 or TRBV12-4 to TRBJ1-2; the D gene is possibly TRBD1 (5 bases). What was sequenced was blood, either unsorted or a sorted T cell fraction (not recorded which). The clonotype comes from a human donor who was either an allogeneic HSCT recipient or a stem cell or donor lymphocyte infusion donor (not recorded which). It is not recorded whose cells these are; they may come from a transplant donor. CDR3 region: CASTWRGGIYGYTF. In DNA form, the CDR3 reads TGTGCCAGCACTTGGCGGGGCGGGATCTATGGCTACACCTTC.